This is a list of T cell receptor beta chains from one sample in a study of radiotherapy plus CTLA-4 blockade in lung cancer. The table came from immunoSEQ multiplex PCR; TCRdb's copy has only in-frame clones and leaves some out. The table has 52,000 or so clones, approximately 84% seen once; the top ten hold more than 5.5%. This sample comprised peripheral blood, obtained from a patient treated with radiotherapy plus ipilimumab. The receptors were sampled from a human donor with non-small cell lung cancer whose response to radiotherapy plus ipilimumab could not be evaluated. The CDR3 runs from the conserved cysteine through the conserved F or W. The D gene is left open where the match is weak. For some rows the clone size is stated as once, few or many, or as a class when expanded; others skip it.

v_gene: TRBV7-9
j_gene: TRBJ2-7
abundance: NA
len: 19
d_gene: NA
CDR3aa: CASSQAGPSGLGHNYEQYF
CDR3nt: TGTGCCAGCAGCCAGGCGGGACCCTCGGGCCTGGGCCACAACTACGAGCAGTACTTC

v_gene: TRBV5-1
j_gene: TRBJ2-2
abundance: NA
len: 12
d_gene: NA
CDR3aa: CASRGGTGELFF
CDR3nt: TGCGCCAGCAGAGGGGGCACCGGGGAGCTGTTTTTT

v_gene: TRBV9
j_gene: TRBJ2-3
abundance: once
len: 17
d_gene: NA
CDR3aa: CASSVEGQGLSTDTQYF
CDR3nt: TGTGCCAGCAGCGTAGAAGGGCAGGGCCTGTCCACAGATACGCAGTATTTT

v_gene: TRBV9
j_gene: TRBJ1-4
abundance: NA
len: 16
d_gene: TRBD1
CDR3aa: CASSITTGGGNEKLFF
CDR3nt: TGTGCCAGCAGCATAACCACAGGGGGCGGGAATGAAAAACTGTTTTTT

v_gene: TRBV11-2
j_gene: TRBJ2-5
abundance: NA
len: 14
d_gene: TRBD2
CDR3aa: CASSSLGGEGTQYF
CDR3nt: TGTGCCAGCAGCTCCCTGGGGGGGGAAGGGACCCAGTACTTC

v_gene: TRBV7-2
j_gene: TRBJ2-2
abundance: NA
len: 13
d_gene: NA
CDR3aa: CASRPGVAGELFF
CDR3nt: TGTGCCAGCAGGCCGGGGGTGGCCGGGGAGCTGTTTTTT

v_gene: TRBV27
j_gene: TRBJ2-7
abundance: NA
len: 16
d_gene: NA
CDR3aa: CASRGPGTSSSYEQYF
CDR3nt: TGTGCCAGCAGGGGACCCGGGACATCCTCCTCCTACGAGCAGTACTTC

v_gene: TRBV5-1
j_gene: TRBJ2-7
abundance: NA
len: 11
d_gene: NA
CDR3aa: CASSEGYEQYF
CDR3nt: TGCGCCAGCAGCGAGGGTTACGAGCAGTACTTC

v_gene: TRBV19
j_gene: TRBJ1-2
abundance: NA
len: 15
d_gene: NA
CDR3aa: CASSQNPEANYGYTF
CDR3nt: TGTGCCAGTAGTCAGAACCCGGAGGCTAACTATGGCTACACCTTC

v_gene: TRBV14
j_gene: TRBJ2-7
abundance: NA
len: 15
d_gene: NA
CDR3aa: CASSQGTGYSYEQYF
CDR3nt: TGTGCCAGCAGCCAAGGCACAGGGTATTCCTACGAGCAGTACTTC

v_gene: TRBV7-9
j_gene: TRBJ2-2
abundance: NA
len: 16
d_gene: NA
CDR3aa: CASSLAAGPNTGELFF
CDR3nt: TGTGCCAGCAGCTTAGCCGCGGGGCCGAACACCGGGGAGCTGTTTTTT

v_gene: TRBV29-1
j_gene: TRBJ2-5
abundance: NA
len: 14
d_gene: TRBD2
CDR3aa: CSVELAGEGETQYF
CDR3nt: TGCAGCGTTGAACTAGCGGGAGAGGGAGAGACCCAGTACTTC

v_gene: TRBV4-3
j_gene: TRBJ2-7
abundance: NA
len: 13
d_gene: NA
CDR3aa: CASSKGEGDEQYF
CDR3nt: TGCGCCAGCAGCAAGGGGGAGGGAGACGAGCAGTACTTC

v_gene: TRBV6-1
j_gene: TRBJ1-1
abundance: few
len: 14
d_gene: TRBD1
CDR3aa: CASSDRGLNTEAFF
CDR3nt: TGTGCCAGCAGTGACAGGGGGCTAAACACTGAAGCTTTCTTT

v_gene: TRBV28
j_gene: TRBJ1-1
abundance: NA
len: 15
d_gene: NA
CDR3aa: CASSLQRGLNTEAFF
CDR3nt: TGTGCCAGCAGTTTACAGCGGGGCCTAAACACTGAAGCTTTCTTT